This TCR beta chain is drawn from a study of control samples from healthy donors and cancer patients. Generated by immunoSEQ multiplex PCR, the TCRdb table keeps only in-frame clones and is missing some. Of approximately 130,000 clones detected, more than 75% appear once; the ten largest clones hold around 10%. Trimming took 5 bases from V and 3 from J, leaving 6 bases between them. CDR3 length: 13 amino acids. Per the germline V gene, CDR1 is SGHRS and CDR2 is YFSETQ. The chain carries TRBV5-1 and TRBJ1-6; D is ambiguous. Sequenced material: blood. This clonotype originated in a man aged 30-40 years in good health. Here the CDR3 reads CASRALYNSPLHF. The CDR3 DNA is TGCGCCAGCAGGGCCCTCTATAATTCACCCCTCCACTTT.